This is a list of T cell receptor beta chains from one sample in a study of prognosis after radiotherapy for stage I lung cancer. TCRdb itself ran the multiplex PCR reads through MiXCR, one entry per CDR3 protein. This table has 30,000 to 40,000 distinct CDR3 sequences, 30% to 35% appearing once. Sequencing was performed on PBMCs, taken before or after stereotactic body radiation therapy (not recorded which). Every receptor here comes from a donor over 45 with non-small cell lung cancer. Both conserved end residues are part of each CDR3. A D gene is named only where the DNA matches it firmly. Part of the rows lack a size; the others show once, few, many or a class for expanded clones.

TRBJ2-7,many,TRBV7-9,TRBD2,TGTGCCAGCGCAGAGCGGGGGGGCCTCTACGAGCAGTACTTC,CASAERGGLYEQYF
TRBJ1-4,NA,TRBV16,NA,TGTGCCAGCAGCCTGCGGAATGAAGAACTGTTTTTT,CASSLRNEELFF
TRBJ2-2,many,TRBV5-1,NA,TGCGCCAGCAGCTGGGCAGGGGGACTGGACACCGGGGAGCTGTTTTTT,CASSWAGGLDTGELFF
TRBJ2-5,many,TRBV19,TRBD2,TGTGCCAGTAGTACTCCGGGACTAGCGGGACAAGAGACCCAGTACTTC,CASSTPGLAGQETQYF
TRBJ1-4,many,TRBV27,NA,TGTGCCAGCACCCCCCTCGAAAAACTGTTTTTT,CASTPLEKLFF
TRBJ1-5,NA,TRBV5-1,NA,TGCGCCAGCAGCTTGGGGACGGATAGCAATCAGCCCCAGCATTTT,CASSLGTDSNQPQHF
TRBJ2-3,few,TRBV28,TRBD2,TGTGCCAGCATCCGTGGTGAGGGCGGGAGGAGGGCAGATACGCAGTATTTT,CASIRGEGGRRADTQYF
TRBJ2-7,many,TRBV20-1,NA,TGCAGTGCTAGAGGTCCAGGTAGTGGGCAGTACTTC,CSARGPGSGQYF
TRBJ2-7,many,TRBV6-5,NA,TGTGCCAGCAGTTACGCAACAAGGGGGGAGCAGTACTTC,CASSYATRGEQYF
TRBJ1-5,many,TRBV28,TRBD1,TGTGCCAGCAGTGAGGCCGGGACAGGGCTCAATAGCAATCAGCCCCAGCATTTT,CASSEAGTGLNSNQPQHF
TRBJ2-5,many,TRBV4-2,TRBD2,TGTGCCAGCAGCCAAGTTAGTGTAGCGGGAGTGGGGGAGACCCAGTACTTC,CASSQVSVAGVGETQYF
TRBJ1-1,many,TRBV19,NA,TGTGCCAGTAGACGAACAGGGTTTGGCACTGAAGCTTTCTTT,CASRRTGFGTEAFF
TRBJ2-1,few,TRBV20-1,TRBD2,TGCAGTGCTAGAGGAGGCCTAGCGGGTTACAATGAGCAGTTCTTC,CSARGGLAGYNEQFF
TRBJ1-2,many,TRBV5-8,TRBD1,TGTGCCAGCAGCTTAGGGACAGCAAGGGACTATGGCCACACCTTC,CASSLGTARDYGHTF
TRBJ2-1,many,TRBV19,NA,TGTGCCAGTAGTATTCGGGCAGGGTGGGATGAGCAGTTCTTC,CASSIRAGWDEQFF
TRBJ2-5,many,TRBV12-3/TRBV12-4,NA,TGTGCCAGCAGTTTCGAGGGATCAGAGACCCAGTACTTC,CASSFEGSETQYF
TRBJ2-3,NA,TRBV27,TRBD2,TGTGCCAGTGTTAAAGGGAGGGCCCTCGGCGCAGATACGCAGTATTTT,CASVKGRALGADTQYF
TRBJ2-7,NA,TRBV28,NA,TGTGCCAGCAGTTTCGTATCCGGCAACGAGCAGTACTTC,CASSFVSGNEQYF
TRBJ1-2,many,TRBV15,NA,TGTGCCACCAGCAGAGACCTCTCGGGGACACGCTATGGCTACACCTTC,CATSRDLSGTRYGYTF
TRBJ2-1,many,TRBV7-6,TRBD2,TGTGCCAGCAGCCAGGGGACTAGCGGGAGGGTTACCTACAATGAGCAGTTCTTC,CASSQGTSGRVTYNEQFF
TRBJ1-4,many,TRBV6-2/TRBV6-3,NA,TGTGCCACGCGGGGGGGCTCTGTTCGGGCTAATGAAAAACTGTTTTTT,CATRGGSVRANEKLFF
TRBJ1-4,many,TRBV18,NA,TGTGCCAGCTCACCCGACGGGAATGAAAAACTGTTTTTT,CASSPDGNEKLFF
TRBJ2-7,many,TRBV25-1,TRBD2,TGTGCCAGCAGTGAATTTAGCGGGAGGCCGGACGAGCAGTACTTC,CASSEFSGRPDEQYF
TRBJ2-7,NA,TRBV12-3/TRBV12-4,TRBD2,TGTGCCAGCAGTCTAGGCGGGGGGGGGAGTGAGCAGTACTTC,CASSLGGGGSEQYF
TRBJ2-3,NA,TRBV9,TRBD2,TGTGCCAGCAGCGTGTCCTACCGTCCACTAGCGGGTTGGGAGGGCACAGATACGCAGTATTTT,CASSVSYRPLAGWEGTDTQYF
TRBJ2-1,NA,TRBV7-9,TRBD2,TGTGCCGGCAGCCTGACGACTAGCGCTAACGAGCAGTTCTTC,CAGSLTTSANEQFF
TRBJ1-2,NA,TRBV24-1,TRBD1,TGTGCCACCCGGGGGATAGGGGGCTACAACTTC,CATRGIGGYNF
TRBJ2-1,NA,TRBV7-6,TRBD2,TGTGCCAGCAGCTTAGGAATAGCGGGGTCCCGGAATGAGCAGTTCTTC,CASSLGIAGSRNEQFF
TRBJ2-7,NA,TRBV20-1,TRBD2,TGCAGTGCTAGAGTTCGGGGACTAGCGCGGGGTGAGCAGTACTTC,CSARVRGLARGEQYF
TRBJ1-2,once,TRBV6-1,TRBD1,TGTGCCAGCAGTGAACTTGGCCAGGGGGTAGGCTATGGCTACACCTTC,CASSELGQGVGYGYTF
TRBJ2-1,many,TRBV7-2,NA,TGTGCCAGCAGCTTAGCGGTCGGGGGATACAATGAGCAGTTCTTC,CASSLAVGGYNEQFF
TRBJ1-2,NA,TRBV6-1,TRBD1,TGTGCCAGCAGTGACGCGCCTTACAGGGGGCTCTATGGCTACACCTTC,CASSDAPYRGLYGYTF
TRBJ2-1,many,TRBV28,NA,TGTGCCAGCAGTTTTCACCAGAATTGGGGTAGCGATGAGCAGTTCTTC,CASSFHQNWGSDEQFF
TRBJ1-6,NA,TRBV6-1,NA,TGTGCCAGCAGTGAAGCGCCTCAGCTCTCAACCCTCCTCTTT,CASSEAPQLSTLLF
TRBJ2-5,many,TRBV5-5,TRBD2,TGTGCCAGCAGCTTGGAGCACGGGGGGAATTGGGAGACCCAGTACTTC,CASSLEHGGNWETQYF
TRBJ1-2,many,TRBV7-9,NA,TGTGCCAGCAGCTCCCAATGGGGGGGCGGCGGCTACACCTTC,CASSSQWGGGGYTF
TRBJ1-1,NA,TRBV11-2,NA,TGTGCCAGCAGCTCAACCTCTATAGGACTTGTGAACACTGAAGCTTTCTTT,CASSSTSIGLVNTEAFF
TRBJ1-5,NA,TRBV24-1,NA,TGTGCCAGCAGCCCGCTTTCGGGGGTCGGTCAGCCCCAGCATTTT,CASSPLSGVGQPQHF
TRBJ2-5,many,TRBV7-9,NA,TGTGCCAGCAGCTCCTGGGAGGGGGCGTCGGGGACCCAGTACTTC,CASSSWEGASGTQYF
TRBJ2-2,medium-sized,TRBV5-1,TRBD2,TGCGCCAGCAGCTTGGCCGGGGGGGTCGGCACCGGGGAGCTGTTTTTT,CASSLAGGVGTGELFF
TRBJ2-3,many,TRBV20-1,NA,TGCAGTGCTAGAGATCCGTATAGGGCTGGCCCAGATACGCAGTATTTT,CSARDPYRAGPDTQYF
TRBJ1-2,many,TRBV4-1,NA,TGCGCCAGCAGCCAAGGAGGAATCTATGGCTACACCTTC,CASSQGGIYGYTF
TRBJ2-7,many,TRBV9,NA,TGTGCCAGCAGCGGAGGGCCATCCTACGAGCAGTACTTC,CASSGGPSYEQYF
TRBJ2-7,medium-sized,TRBV6-1,TRBD1,TGTGCCAGCAGAGGGGAACAGGGGGGTTACGAGCAGTACTTC,CASRGEQGGYEQYF
TRBJ1-5,many,TRBV12-3/TRBV12-4,NA,TGTGCCAGCAGTTTAGGAGGAGGGACTAGCAATCAGCCCCAGCATTTT,CASSLGGGTSNQPQHF
TRBJ1-4,many,TRBV29-1,TRBD1,TGCAGCGCGGGACAGGGGATCGGTGAAAAACTGTTTTTT,CSAGQGIGEKLFF
TRBJ2-1,many,TRBV29-1,TRBD1,TGCAGCGTCGTGGGACAGGGGGCTGGCGAGCAGTTCTTC,CSVVGQGAGEQFF
TRBJ2-7,many,TRBV24-1,TRBD1,TGTGCCACCAGTGACAACCGGGACAGGGTCTACGAGCAGTACTTC,CATSDNRDRVYEQYF
TRBJ2-1,once,TRBV12-3/TRBV12-4,NA,TGTGCCAGCAGTTTAGGGACTGAGAGGGAGCAGTTCTTC,CASSLGTEREQFF
TRBJ2-1,NA,TRBV24-1,TRBD2,TGTGCCACCAGTGATTCTCTAGCGGGAGGGGGGCATGAGCAGTTCTTC,CATSDSLAGGGHEQFF
TRBJ2-7,many,TRBV13,TRBD1,TGTGCCAGCAGCCGCTTGGACAGGGGGCAAGAGCAGTACTTC,CASSRLDRGQEQYF
TRBJ1-2,many,TRBV28,NA,TGTGCCAGCAGTTCCAACTATGGCTACACCTTC,CASSSNYGYTF
TRBJ2-3,NA,TRBV5-1,NA,TGCGCCAGCAGCCCGTCCACGGGCGGGTACACAGATACGCAGTATTTT,CASSPSTGGYTDTQYF